This is a list of T cell receptor beta chains from one sample in a study of T cell repertoires in cytomegalovirus infection. TCRdb re-analysed the reads in MiXCR, keeping a single row per CDR3 protein. Here the sample spans approximately 100,000 distinct CDR3 sequences, roughly 39% being singletons. No antigen has been assigned to these receptors. The starting material was CD8+ T cells from cultured PBMCs, obtained from culture after CMV antigen stimulation. The receptors here all came from a human donor in good health (CMV status not recorded). Some clones in this sample may be carry-over from other donors' samples. Each CDR3 is given with its conserved first and last residue. The order of the fields is D gene, clone size, J gene, V gene, CDR3 protein, CDR3 DNA. A D gene is named only where the DNA matches it firmly. Rows may omit the clone size; those that give it use once, few, many or a size class.

NA | NA | TRBJ1-6 | TRBV12-3/TRBV12-4 | CASSLQGYNSPLHF | TGTGCCAGCAGTCTACAGGGCTATAATTCACCCCTCCACTTT
NA | few | TRBJ1-5 | TRBV7-9 | CASSRGQYNQPQHF | TGTGCCAGCAGTCGAGGACAGTACAATCAGCCCCAGCATTTT
TRBD1 | few | TRBJ1-5 | TRBV6-2/TRBV6-3 | CASSYSGQGGQPQHF | TGTGCCAGCAGTTACTCTGGCCAGGGGGGCCAGCCCCAGCATTTT
NA | NA | TRBJ1-5 | TRBV7-8 | CASNSGYSNQPQHF | TGTGCCAGCAACTCTGGATATAGCAATCAGCCCCAGCATTTT
TRBD1 | NA | TRBJ1-1 | TRBV5-6 | CASSLGGTAEAFF | TGTGCCAGCAGCTTGGGGGGGACAGCTGAAGCTTTCTTT
NA | many | TRBJ2-1 | TRBV7-2 | CASSYPEYNEQFF | TGTGCCAGCAGCTATCCGGAATACAATGAGCAGTTCTTC
NA | NA | TRBJ2-1 | TRBV27 | CASSPRRGPPYNEQFF | TGTGCCAGCAGTCCCCGCCGGGGACCCCCCTACAATGAGCAGTTCTTC
NA | few | TRBJ2-3 | TRBV2 | CASISWWAIRGADTQYF | TGTGCCAGCATCTCATGGTGGGCCATCAGGGGGGCAGATACGCAGTATTTT
NA | few | TRBJ1-2 | TRBV5-1 | CASSFGAGDGYTF | TGCGCCAGCAGCTTTGGGGCCGGGGATGGCTACACCTTC
TRBD2 | many | TRBJ2-7 | TRBV6-1 | CASSSGGEQYF | TGTGCCAGCAGTAGCGGGGGGGAGCAGTACTTC
TRBD1 | few | TRBJ2-7 | TRBV5-6 | CASSYKTGAVYEQYF | TGTGCCAGCAGCTATAAGACAGGGGCGGTATACGAGCAGTACTTC
NA | NA | TRBJ1-1 | TRBV2 | CASSELEAFF | TGTGCCAGCAGTGAGCTTGAAGCTTTCTTT
NA | NA | TRBJ2-1 | TRBV6-5 | CASSYSAGEKLSEQFF | TGTGCCAGCAGTTACTCGGCCGGGGAGAAGCTAAGTGAGCAGTTCTTC
NA | NA | TRBJ1-6 | TRBV2 | CASKPTGYEDSPLHF | TGTGCCAGCAAACCAACAGGGTATGAAGATTCACCCCTCCACTTT
TRBD1 | NA | TRBJ2-1 | TRBV6-5 | CASSSGPGQPRNEQFF | TGTGCCAGCAGTTCCGGCCCGGGACAGCCGAGGAATGAGCAGTTCTTC
TRBD2 | NA | TRBJ2-5 | TRBV2 | CASRPTLGTSGEETQYF | TGTGCCAGCAGGCCCACTTTGGGGACTAGCGGGGAAGAGACCCAGTACTTC
TRBD1 | few | TRBJ1-1 | TRBV7-6 | CASSYGPGTGLDTEAFF | TGTGCCAGCAGCTACGGTCCCGGGACAGGGTTGGACACTGAAGCTTTCTTT
NA | NA | TRBJ2-1 | TRBV9 | CASSPTGLEQFF | TGTGCCAGCAGCCCCACTGGACTGGAGCAGTTCTTC
NA | NA | TRBJ2-7 | TRBV7-2 | CASSLGLNSYEQYF | TGTGCCAGCAGCTTAGGACTGAACTCCTACGAGCAGTACTTC
NA | NA | TRBJ2-3 | TRBV27 | CASLGLDGTDTQYF | TGTGCCAGTTTGGGTTTGGACGGAACAGATACGCAGTATTTT
TRBD1 | few | TRBJ1-3 | TRBV6-1 | CASLGQGSGNTIYF | TGTGCCAGCCTTGGACAGGGCTCTGGAAACACCATATATTTT
NA | NA | TRBJ1-2 | TRBV4-1 | CASSGGGGANYGYTF | TGCGCCAGCAGCGGGGGTGGGGGGGCCAACTATGGCTACACCTTC
TRBD1 | NA | TRBJ1-6 | TRBV27 | CASSTGGYSPLHF | TGTGCCAGCAGTACAGGGGGTTATTCACCCCTCCACTTT
NA | many | TRBJ1-3 | TRBV11-1 | CASSLEGNSGNTIYF | TGTGCCAGCAGCTTAGAAGGGAACTCTGGAAACACCATATATTTT
TRBD1 | NA | TRBJ1-1 | TRBV20-1 | CSAVAGTGGPEAFF | TGCAGTGCCGTAGCCGGGACAGGGGGCCCTGAAGCTTTCTTT
TRBD1 | NA | TRBJ2-1 | TRBV12-3/TRBV12-4 | CASSTGTGSYNEQFF | TGTGCCAGCAGTACCGGGACAGGATCCTACAATGAGCAGTTCTTC
NA | NA | TRBJ1-2 | TRBV13 | CASSFRMGGGYTF | TGTGCCAGCAGCTTTCGAATGGGGGGGGGCTACACCTTC
NA | many | TRBJ2-5 | TRBV7-9 | CASSVPDSKETQYF | TGTGCCAGCAGCGTACCTGACTCGAAAGAGACCCAGTACTTC
TRBD2 | NA | TRBJ2-1 | TRBV7-8 | CASSLERWLEIRTSGDESEQFF | TGTGCCAGCAGCTTAGAGAGGTGGTTGGAGATAAGGACTAGCGGGGACGAAAGCGAGCAGTTCTTC
NA | NA | TRBJ1-1 | TRBV7-9 | CASTPNRRNTEAFF | TGTGCCAGCACCCCCAATAGGAGGAACACTGAAGCTTTCTTT
NA | NA | TRBJ2-1 | TRBV7-3 | CASSHDGSYNEQFF | TGTGCCAGCAGCCACGACGGCTCCTACAATGAGCAGTTCTTC
NA | NA | TRBJ1-1 | TRBV13 | CASSLGVLGTEAFF | TGTGCCAGCAGCTTAGGGGTCTTGGGGACTGAAGCTTTCTTT
TRBD1 | few | TRBJ1-3 | TRBV7-2 | CASSQGQPFSGNTIYF | TGTGCCAGCAGCCAGGGACAGCCCTTCTCTGGAAACACCATATATTTT
NA | many | TRBJ1-1 | TRBV7-9 | CASSRNPGRENTEAFF | TGTGCCAGCAGCCGGAACCCCGGCAGGGAGAACACTGAAGCTTTCTTT
NA | NA | TRBJ1-4 | TRBV7-9 | CASSSGPQEEKLFF | TGTGCCAGCAGTTCCGGGCCCCAGGAGGAAAAACTGTTTTTT
NA | few | TRBJ2-2 | TRBV6-1 | CASSDPGVVGELFF | TGTGCCAGCAGTGACCCGGGGGTAGTCGGGGAGCTGTTTTTT
TRBD1 | few | TRBJ2-3 | TRBV12-3/TRBV12-4 | CASSLDRLFTDTQYF | TGTGCCAGCAGTCTGGACAGGCTTTTCACAGATACGCAGTATTTT
TRBD1 | NA | TRBJ2-1 | TRBV5-1 | CASRGPGQGFNEQFF | TGCGCCAGCAGGGGACCGGGACAGGGGTTTAATGAGCAGTTCTTC
NA | NA | TRBJ2-1 | TRBV6-5 | CASGSGTPSYNEQFF | TGTGCCAGCGGATCGGGGACACCCTCCTACAATGAGCAGTTCTTC
TRBD1 | NA | TRBJ1-5 | TRBV27 | CASSPSTGGQPQHF | TGTGCCAGCAGTCCCAGCACAGGGGGCCAGCCCCAGCATTTT
TRBD1 | few | TRBJ1-1 | TRBV7-2 | CASRRDSFNTEAFF | TGTGCCAGCAGACGGGACAGTTTTAACACTGAAGCTTTCTTT
NA | many | TRBJ2-7 | TRBV7-2 | CASSSRTGSYYEQYF | TGTGCCAGCAGCTCCCGAACGGGGTCCTACTACGAGCAGTACTTC
NA | once | TRBJ2-5 | TRBV5-5 | CASSSYTLQETQYF | TGTGCGAGCAGCTCCTACACCCTACAAGAGACCCAGTACTTC
NA | NA | TRBJ2-7 | TRBV7-2 | CASSFGGFYEQYF | TGTGCCAGCAGCTTTGGGGGTTTCTACGAGCAGTACTTC
NA | NA | TRBJ2-2 | TRBV12-3/TRBV12-4 | CASSPPGAPNTGELFF | TGTGCCAGCAGTCCTCCGGGGGCCCCGAACACCGGGGAGCTGTTTTTT
NA | once | TRBJ1-1 | TRBV19 | CASSVGARPALEAFF | TGTGCCAGTAGTGTAGGGGCTCGCCCAGCCCTTGAAGCTTTCTTT
TRBD1 | once | TRBJ2-1 | TRBV20-1 | CSARRDRDFEQFF | TGCAGTGCAAGGAGGGACAGGGATTTTGAGCAGTTCTTC
TRBD2 | NA | TRBJ2-1 | TRBV28 | CASSFLLAGIYNEQFF | TGTGCCAGCAGTTTTTTACTAGCGGGGATCTACAATGAGCAGTTCTTC
NA | NA | TRBJ2-5 | TRBV7-6 | CASSLAKWTEYRETQYF | TGTGCCAGCAGCCTAGCTAAGTGGACGGAGTATCGGGAGACCCAGTACTTC
NA | few | TRBJ2-3 | TRBV5-4 | CASSLFLSDTQYF | TGTGCCAGCAGCTTGTTCCTGAGCGATACGCAGTATTTT